These 23 T cell receptor beta chains share one sample of origin, sequenced in a study of T cells in Graves' hyperthyroidism and ophthalmopathy. TCR beta CDR3 regions were amplified from RNA transcripts. HTBI primers were employed in a first-round RT-PCR of the TCR CDR3. MiXCR, applied by TCRdb to the multiplex PCR reads, yields one record per CDR3 protein. Of approximately 620,000 distinct CDR3 sequences detected, 14% appear once; the ten largest clones hold 4.5% to 6%. The sample comprised blood. Source of these receptors: a woman aged 30 to 39 with Graves' hyperthyroidism that later progressed to Graves' ophthalmopathy.

The chain is built from TRBV30 and TRBJ1-1; D gene ambiguous. The CDR3 has 12 amino acids. V was cut by 5 bases and J by 1 base, with 8 bases left in between. Germline V lookup: CDR1 GTSNPN, CDR2 SVGIG (reference sequence). CDR3 bases: TGTGCCTGGTGCCCGGCGAACACTGAAGCTTTCTTT. This sequence encodes CAWCPANTEAFF.

This clonotype turned up a few times. The chain links TRBV24-1 to TRBJ2-2, with TRBD1 matching 8 bases. The ends lost 1 base at V and 7 bases at J; junction bases unmatched: 10. From germline, CDR1 is KGHDR and CDR2 SFDVKD. The CDR3 runs 17 residues. DNA of the CDR3: TGTGCCACCAGTGATTTAACAGGGGGATCTGAAGGCGGGGAGCTGTTTTTT. Amino acid sequence: CATSDLTGGSEGGELFF.

This clonotype was recorded only once. The chain links TRBV18 to TRBJ2-1; TRBD1 matches at 8 bases. Germline V lookup: CDR1 KGHSH, CDR2 LQKENI. V was clipped by 4 bases and J by 7 bases; unmatched bases: 9. The CDR3 runs to 15 residues. The CDR3, as DNA: TGTGCCAGCTCACTCAGGGGGCTTGACACGAATGAGCAGTTCTTC. Its translation: CASSLRGLDTNEQFF.

As concerns this clonotype: A read error is possible here, since a much larger clone lies one base away. Here the CDR3 DNA reads TGTGCCGCCGGGGTGTACACTGAAGCTTTCTTT. Protein: CAAGVYTEAFF. The V call is TRBV2, the J call TRBJ1-1; no clear D. The CDR3 is 11 amino acids. V was shortened by 11 bases and J by 3 bases, with 10 bases between the two germline ends. Germline CDR1 SNHLY, CDR2 FYNNEI.

This clonotype has more than one count but fewer than ten. The V call is TRBV29-1, the J call TRBJ1-1; tentative D call: TRBD1 (6 bases). Trimming removed 7 bases from V and 4 bases from J, with 10 bases in between. Germline V CDR1 and CDR2: SQVTM, ANQGSEA. This CDR3 has 11 residues. The CDR3 protein is CSAQGSTEAFF. CDR3 nucleotide sequence: TGCAGCGCCCAGGGGAGCACTGAAGCTTTCTTT.

V is TRBV5-8 and J is TRBJ2-3; D is undetermined. V was pared by 5 bases and J by 0 bases, with 13 bases between. Germline V gene data show CDR1 as SGHTS and CDR2 as YDEGEE. The CDR3 has 15 amino acids. DNA for the CDR3: TGTGCCAGCAGGGGATGGGGTTTCAGCACAGATACGCAGTATTTT. Amino acid sequence: CASRGWGFSTDTQYF. Using reference TRBV5-8 and TRBJ2-3 for the parts outside the CDR3, the full variable domain is EAGVTQSPTHLIKTRGQQATLRCSPISGHTSVYWYQQALGLGLQFLLWYDEGEERNRGNFPPRFSGRQFPNYSSELNVNALELEDSALYLCASRGWGFSTDTQYFGPGTRLTVL.

This clonotype was seen at least ten times. The chain carries TRBV6-2 or TRBV6-3 and TRBJ2-3; the D call may be TRBD1 or TRBD2 (5 bases each). This CDR3 region has 13 residues. Germline loops: CDR1 MNHEY, CDR2 SVGEGT. V lost 7 bases, J lost 6 bases, and 14 bases lay in between. CDR3 bases: TGTGCCAGCATTGGGGACCTAACGGATACGCAGTATTTT. It translates to CASIGDLTDTQYF.

This clonotype was detected ten times or more. This chain links TRBV7-2 with TRBJ2-5, with a possible D match to TRBD1 (5 bases). Germline V gene lookup returns CDR1 SGHTA and CDR2 FQGNSA. There are 12 residues in the CDR3. Trimming took off 4 bases at V and 5 bases at J, with 8 bases between the two ends. The CDR3 DNA follows: TGTGCCAGCAGCTGGAAGGGGGAGACCCAGTACTTC. This encodes CASSWKGETQYF.

The chain links TRBV6-2 or TRBV6-3 to TRBJ2-1, with 8 positions matching TRBD2. The CDR3 runs to 15 residues. With 2 bases clipped from V and 6 bases from J, the junction kept 6 bases outside the gene matches. Germline loops: CDR1 MNHEY, CDR2 SVGEGT. The CDR3 is CASSYDRGGTNEQFF. CDR3 DNA: TGTGCCAGCAGTTACGACCGGGGGGGTACCAATGAGCAGTTCTTC.

This rearrangement joins TRBV10-1 to TRBJ2-1; D unresolved. V lost 1 base and J 9 bases, leaving 10 bases between the germline ends. Germline V gene data show CDR1 as WNHNN and CDR2 as SYGVQD (reference sequence). The CDR3 is made up of 13 amino acids. The CDR3 loop is CASSEWMKGEQFF. The CDR3 coding sequence is TGCGCCAGCAGTGAGTGGATGAAGGGTGAGCAGTTCTTC.

CDR3 amino acids: CASSSGQGGTKNIQYF. CDR3 coding DNA: TGCGCCAGCAGCTCGGGACAGGGAGGGACCAAAAACATTCAGTACTTC. V and J are TRBV5-1 and TRBJ2-4; 9 nucleotides agree with TRBD1. Germline V lookup: CDR1 SGHRS, CDR2 YFSETQ. After removal of 3 bases from V and 2 bases from J, the junction contained 6 bases not matched to a gene. This CDR3 contains 16 residues.

This clonotype was detected many times. The gene calls are TRBV5-1 and TRBJ2-5; D gene ambiguous. Trimming shortened V by 4 bases and J by 1 base, and 17 bases separated the two germline ends. CDR1 is SGHRS, CDR2 YFSETQ, per germline. This CDR3 contains 16 residues. The CDR3 sequence: CASSQDAGALQETQYF. The DNA for the CDR3 is TGCGCCAGCAGCCAGGACGCCGGCGCCCTCCAAGAGACCCAGTACTTC.

This clonotype has just a few counts. The chain couples TRBV4-1 to TRBJ1-2; D uncertain. CDR1 and CDR2 (germline): MGHRA, YSYEKL. V dropped 0 bases and J dropped 6 bases, with 8 bases sitting between them. The CDR3 is made up of 13 amino acids. The CDR3: CASSQERADGYTF. CDR3 in DNA: TGCGCCAGCAGCCAAGAGCGCGCGGATGGCTACACCTTC.

This clonotype was counted ten times or more. This chain's CDR3 is CASIPGAGGSFYEQYF. CDR3 DNA sequence: TGTGCCAGCATCCCGGGGGCCGGCGGGAGTTTCTACGAGCAGTACTTC. This chain uses TRBV28 with TRBJ2-7; weak D call: TRBD2 (7 bases). The length of the CDR3 is 16 residues. V lost 7 bases and J lost 3, with 22 bases in between. Germline V gene data show CDR1 as MDHEN and CDR2 as SYDVKM.

The gene calls are TRBV9 and TRBJ2-2; D unresolved. The length of the CDR3 is 14 residues. The V and J ends lost 0 bases and 1 base respectively, with 4 bases between them. CDR1 and CDR2 (germline): SGDLS, YYNGEE. The CDR3 nucleotides read TGTGCCAGCAGCGTAGTGGAGAACACCGGGGAGCTGTTTTTT. It yields the protein CASSVVENTGELFF.

This clonotype showed up many times. The CDR3 region is CASSRGQYGYTF. Here the CDR3 DNA reads TGTGCCAGCAGCCGGGGCCAATATGGCTACACCTTC. The genes are TRBV28 and TRBJ1-2; the D gene is possibly TRBD1 (5 bases). This CDR3 has 12 amino acids. CDR1 and CDR2 from the germline V gene are MDHEN and SYDVKM. V lost 6 bases and J lost 5, with 10 bases in between.

The gene calls are TRBV28 and TRBJ1-5; TRBD1 matches at 9 bases. CDR3 length: 13 amino acids. The germline V gene has CDR1 MDHEN and CDR2 SYDVKM. V shed 5 bases, J shed 9 bases, and the junction held 5 bases outside the gene matches. The CDR3 region is CASSPGQGGPQHF. CDR3 DNA: TGTGCCAGCAGTCCGGGACAGGGCGGGCCCCAGCATTTT.

This clonotype was picked up many times. V and J are TRBV19 and TRBJ1-1; a weak D match, TRBD1 (6 bases). V lost 5 bases, J lost 2 bases, and 9 bases lay in between. Germline V gene data show CDR1 as LNHDA and CDR2 as SQIVND (reference sequence). This CDR3 has 13 amino acids. The CDR3 protein is CASSWGTNTEAFF. In DNA form, the CDR3 reads TGTGCCAGTAGTTGGGGGACAAACACTGAAGCTTTCTTT.

This clonotype has more than one count but fewer than ten. This sequence joins TRBV7-8 and TRBJ1-1; no clear D gene. Germline V gives CDR1 SGHVS, CDR2 FQNEAQ. CDR3 length equals 13 residues. V was cut by 4 bases and J by 3 bases, with 9 bases left in between. The CDR3 sequence: CASSSEVYTEAFF. CDR3 nucleotides: TGTGCCAGCAGCTCCGAGGTTTACACTGAAGCTTTCTTT.

This clonotype has ten or more counts. J is TRBJ2-7 and V is TRBV7-9; the D is unclear. V lost 8 bases, J lost 7 bases, and 12 bases lay in between. Germline CDR1 and CDR2: SEHNR and FQNEAQ (reference sequence). The CDR3 is 11 residues long. CDR3 region: CASSYQAEQYF. The CDR3 nucleotides read TGTGCCAGCTCTTATCAAGCGGAGCAGTACTTC.

A few counts support this clonotype. The rearrangement links TRBV3-1 to TRBJ1-2, with D possibly being TRBD1 (6 bases). The CDR3 is made up of 16 amino acids. The V gene's germline CDR1 is LGHDT and CDR2 YNNKEL (reference sequence). V shed 5 bases and J shed 1 base, with 17 bases lying between them. The chain's CDR3 is CASSSTTGIHNYGYTF. The CDR3 DNA is TGTGCCAGCAGCAGTACTACAGGGATTCATAACTATGGCTACACCTTC.

Many counts were recorded for this clonotype. The chain links TRBV6-1 to TRBJ1-6; D ambiguous. The germline V gene encodes CDR1 MNHNS and CDR2 SASEGT. Trimming stripped 7 bases from V and 0 bases from J, with 25 bases between. This CDR3 comprises 20 residues. The CDR3 DNA reads as TGTGCCAGCAAACGCTGGCAGATTATTGAATCCAGCTCCTATAATTCACCCCTCCACTTT. This translates into CASKRWQIIESSSYNSPLHF.

This clonotype was found a few times. The gene calls are TRBV20-1 and TRBJ2-2, with 11 bases matching TRBD2. CDR3 length equals 16 residues. Germline loops: CDR1 DFQATT, CDR2 SNEGSKA (reference sequence). With 6 bases clipped from V and 5 bases from J, the junction kept 11 bases outside the gene matches. CDR3 loop: CSASPLGLAGTGELFF. The CDR3 nucleotides read TGCAGTGCCTCGCCCCTTGGACTAGCGGGTACCGGGGAGCTGTTTTTT.